The 26 T cell receptor beta chains listed next were all sequenced from one sample in a study of blood T cell repertoires in COVID-19. Profiling relied on immunoSEQ multiplex PCR, and the TCRdb table lists in-frame clones only, not all of them. Of fewer than 200,000 clones in the sample, about 84% were seen once. Input material: PBMCs or T cells enriched from blood (not recorded which). The receptors stem from a man aged 45-65 years who had recovered from COVID-19.

This chain connects TRBV14 to TRBJ1-1; 9 nucleotides agree with TRBD1. Germline CDR1 is SGHDN and CDR2 is FVKESK. The V and J ends lost 5 bases and 4 bases, in that order; junction bases with no gene match: 17. CDR3 size: 18 residues. CDR3 region: CASSGLPRDRVGGTEAFF. In nucleotides, the CDR3 is TGTGCCAGCAGCGGCCTCCCCCGGGACAGGGTTGGTGGCACTGAAGCTTTCTTT. Filled out from reference TRBV14 and TRBJ1-1, the complete variable domain reads EAGVTQFPSHSVIEKGQTVTLRCDPISGHDNLYWYRRVMGKEIKFLLHFVKESKQDESGMPNNRFLAERTGGTYSTLKVQPAELEDSGVYFCASSGLPRDRVGGTEAFFGQGTRLTVV.

This chain joins TRBV6-1 and TRBJ2-2, with a tentative D call TRBD1 (5 bases). Deletions cut 6 bases from V and 5 bases from J, with 22 bases between. The germline gives CDR1 MNHNS, CDR2 SASEGT. The CDR3 consists of 17 residues. For the CDR3, the DNA is TGTGCCAGCAGCGAAAAAGGGGCCAACAGACGGACCGGGGAGCTGTTTTTT. Its protein product is CASSEKGANRRTGELFF.

The chain combines TRBV9 with TRBJ1-1; D is undetermined. The CDR3 covers 13 residues. Trimming took off 0 bases at V and 11 bases at J, with 14 bases between the two ends. Germline CDR1 reads SGDLS; CDR2 reads YYNGEE. DNA of the CDR3: TGTGCCAGCAGCGTAGTACCCGAGGTCGCCGCTTTCTTT. Protein: CASSVVPEVAAFF.

V and J are TRBV7-2 and TRBJ2-1; possibly TRBD2 for D (7 bases). Trimming cost V 7 bases and J 0 bases, with 25 bases left between them. This CDR3 is 19 amino acids long. In germline, CDR1 is SGHTA, CDR2 FQGNSA. CDR3 amino acids: CASTRRGGPNLYSYNEQFF. The CDR3 nucleotides are TGTGCCAGCACGCGAAGGGGGGGTCCCAACCTTTACTCCTACAATGAGCAGTTCTTC.

The V call is TRBV9, the J call TRBJ1-1, with D perhaps matching TRBD1 (5 bases). Germline V lookup: CDR1 SGDLS, CDR2 YYNGEE. The CDR3 has 15 residues. The V gene lost 0 bases and the J gene lost 5 bases, with 14 bases spanning the gap. CDR3 sequence reads: CASSVGGGGLTEAFF. In DNA, the CDR3 is TGTGCCAGCAGCGTAGGGGGCGGGGGTCTGACTGAAGCTTTCTTT.

The chain carries TRBV9 and TRBJ1-1, with D possibly being TRBD1 (6 bases). The CDR3 spans 14 residues. Germline loops: CDR1 SGDLS, CDR2 YYNGEE. Trimming took off 2 bases at V and 1 base at J, with 9 bases between the two ends. The CDR3 DNA sequence: TGTGCCAGCAGCGTCCGACAGGCGAACACTGAAGCTTTCTTT. Its protein product is CASSVRQANTEAFF.

The chain employs TRBV4-2 and TRBJ1-1; 8 bases line up with TRBD1. CDR1 and CDR2 from the germline V gene are LGHNA and YNFKEQ. J gave up 3 bases and V 4 bases, and 7 bases lay outside the gene matches. The CDR3 length is 15 residues. The CDR3 spells CASSRLGQGDTEAFF. Written as DNA, the CDR3 is TGTGCCAGCAGCCGCCTCGGACAGGGCGACACTGAAGCTTTCTTT.

This rearrangement joins TRBV25-1 to TRBJ1-6, with D hard to call. Between the trimmed V and J ends, which lost 1 base and 0 bases, there was a span of 10 bases. The length of the CDR3 is 17 residues. The germline CDR1 and CDR2 sequences are MGHDK and SYGVNS. The CDR3 sequence is CASSESTFSSYNSPLHF. The CDR3 bases are TGTGCCAGCAGTGAATCCACATTCAGCTCCTATAATTCACCCCTCCACTTT.

The genes are TRBV5-1 and TRBJ1-2; 7 positions agree with TRBD1. V gave up 0 bases and J gave up 2 bases; unmatched junction bases: 10. Germline V gene sequence: CDR1 SGHRS, CDR2 YFSETQ. CDR3 length equals 17 residues. CDR3 DNA sequence: TGCGCCAGCAGCTTGGAGGTGGGGACAGAACGGAACTATGGCTACACCTTC. It codes for CASSLEVGTERNYGYTF.

The DNA of the CDR3 is TGTGCCAGCAGCCAAGCTGTCCTAGCGGGGCCCGAAGAGCAGTACTTC. It is translated as CASSQAVLAGPEEQYF. The rearrangement links TRBV3-1 (or the pseudogene TRBV3-2) to TRBJ2-7; 9 bases are a match to TRBD2. The V and J ends lost 1 base and 7 bases, in that order; junction bases with no gene match: 11. The length of the CDR3 is 16 residues. Germline CDR1 and CDR2: LGHDT and YNNKEL (reference sequence).

This clone came up once. The rearrangement uses TRBV12-3 or TRBV12-4 and TRBJ1-2; D gene unclear. Trimming removed 6 bases at V and 6 bases at J, with 11 bases between. The CDR3 consists of 12 residues. This CDR3 is CASSNPEDGYTF. The CDR3 nucleotides are TGTGCCAGCAGCAACCCCGAGGATGGCTACACCTTC.

This sequence joins TRBV7-8 and TRBJ1-2; D is perhaps TRBD1 (5 bases). Trimming shortened V by 3 bases and J by 3 bases, and 5 bases separated the two germline ends. This CDR3 comprises 12 residues. Germline CDR1 SGHVS, CDR2 FQNEAQ. CDR3 sequence reads: CASSFRDYGYTF. The CDR3 bases are TGTGCCAGCAGCTTCAGGGACTATGGCTACACCTTC.

Comment on this clone: The same CDR3 arises from other DNA sequences in this sample as well. The gene calls are TRBV20-1 and TRBJ1-2; D might be TRBD1 (5 bases). Per germline, CDR1 DFQATT and CDR2 SNEGSKA (reference sequence). The CDR3 runs to 11 residues. The V and J ends lost 2 bases and 6 bases respectively, with 7 bases between them. This CDR3 is CSARRGNGYTF. The CDR3 DNA reads as TGCAGTGCTAGAAGGGGCAATGGCTACACCTTC.

This clone was recorded a few times. The chain is built from TRBV5-1 and TRBJ2-2; 8 bases fit TRBD1. With V trimmed by 0 bases and J by 4 bases, 5 bases remained unmatched. The CDR3 is 16 amino acids. CDR1 is SGHRS, CDR2 YFSETQ, per germline. The CDR3, as DNA: TGCGCCAGCAGCTTGGGGCAGGGGGCGAGCACCGGGGAGCTGTTTTTT. This encodes CASSLGQGASTGELFF.

The chain is built from TRBV23-1 and TRBJ2-7, with D hard to call. TRBV23-1 is flagged as an ORF with uncertain function. V gave up 0 bases and J gave up 5 bases, with 8 bases separating them. The CDR3 length is 13 residues. The CDR3 reads CASSQSDIHEQYF. For the CDR3, the DNA is TGCGCCAGCAGTCAATCAGACATCCACGAGCAGTACTTC.

This clone was detected once. The J gene is TRBJ1-4, the V gene TRBV7-8; D perhaps matches TRBD1 (6 bases). This CDR3 region has 16 residues. CDR1 and CDR2 (germline): SGHVS, FQNEAQ. V dropped 5 bases and J dropped 4 bases, with 17 bases sitting between them. Written as DNA, the CDR3 is TGTGCCAGCAGCGTCGGAACAGGGCCGCGTAATGAAAAACTGTTTTTT. This sequence encodes CASSVGTGPRNEKLFF.

In this sample, this clone turned up a few times. The chain joins TRBV19 to TRBJ1-1; perhaps TRBD1 as D (5 bases). Germline values: CDR1 LNHDA, CDR2 SQIVND (reference sequence). V was shortened by 10 bases and J by 0 bases, with 15 bases between the two germline ends. The CDR3 consists of 14 residues. CDR3: CATGGRGLNTEAFF. The CDR3, as DNA: TGTGCCACGGGGGGTCGGGGGTTGAACACTGAAGCTTTCTTT.

The gene calls are TRBV7-3 and TRBJ2-1; possible D gene TRBD2, 5 bases. Looked up from germline, CDR1 is SGHTA and CDR2 is FQGTGA. The ends were cut back, 0 bases at V and 5 bases at J, with 5 bases in the middle. This CDR3 is built from 13 residues. In DNA form, the CDR3 reads TGTGCCAGCAGCTTAACGAGGGACAATGAGCAGTTCTTC. It encodes CASSLTRDNEQFF.

The chain employs TRBV11-3 and TRBJ2-1; the D gene is possibly TRBD2 (6 bases). Germline assignment: CDR1 SGHNT and CDR2 YENEEA. This CDR3 region has 15 residues. The ends were cut back, 0 bases at V and 5 bases at J, with 11 bases in the middle. CDR3 protein: CASSLDSGLNNEQFF. The CDR3 coding sequence is TGTGCCAGCAGCTTAGACTCGGGACTGAACAATGAGCAGTTCTTC.

This clone has a single count. One end of the junction is discordant with germline, which a read error may explain. The rearrangement joins TRBV7-3 to TRBJ1-1; a weak D match, TRBD1 (5 bases). Per the germline V gene, CDR1 is SGHTA and CDR2 is FQGTGA. The CDR3 length is 14 residues. The CDR3 is CASSLTGRATEAFF. For the CDR3, the DNA is TGTGCCAGCAGCCTAACAGGCAGGGCCACTGAAGCTTTCTTT.

This clone is a singleton in its sample. CDR3 sequence reads: CASSQAASNYGYTF. DNA for the CDR3: TGTGCCAGCAGCCAAGCTGCAAGCAACTATGGCTACACCTTC. The rearrangement joins TRBV3-1 (or the pseudogene TRBV3-2) to TRBJ1-2; no firm D call. V was trimmed by 1 base and J by 2 bases, leaving 8 bases between them. The CDR3 is made up of 14 amino acids. Germline V gene data show CDR1 as LGHDT and CDR2 as YNNKEL (reference sequence).

Of note for this clone: One junction end disagrees with the germline gene, perhaps due to a read error. The chain couples TRBV7-2 to TRBJ2-7; D may be TRBD2 (5 bases). There are 13 residues in the CDR3. CDR1 SGHTA and CDR2 FQGNSA come from the germline V gene. The DNA for the CDR3 is TGTGCCAGCAGCTTATTAGGCGACTACAAGCAGTACTTC. Its protein is CASSLLGDYKQYF.

The gene calls are TRBV2 and TRBJ2-7; TRBD1 is a possible D gene (6 bases). The CDR3 sequence is 13 residues long. Trimming took off 5 bases at V and 5 bases at J, with 13 bases between the two ends. Germline CDR1 SNHLY, CDR2 FYNNEI. CDR3 residues: CASSQQGADEQYF. In DNA form, the CDR3 reads TGTGCCAGCAGTCAACAGGGTGCAGACGAGCAGTACTTC. The full variable domain, completed using reference TRBV2 and TRBJ2-7, is EPEVTQTPSHQVTQMGQEVILRCVPISNHLYFYWYRQILGQKVEFLVSFYNNEISEKSEIFDDQFSVERPDGSNFTLKIRSTKLEDSAMYFCASSQQGADEQYFGPGTRLTVT.

Comments on this clone: The same CDR3 is also encoded by other DNA sequences in this sample. The gene calls are TRBV27 and TRBJ1-2; 9 nucleotides agree with TRBD1. V lost 3 bases to trimming and J lost 5 bases; unmatched junction nucleotides: 4. This CDR3 is 14 amino acids long. Germline lookup yields CDR1 MNHEY and CDR2 SMNVEV (reference sequence). CDR3 sequence (DNA): TGTGCCAGCAGTTTGGGACAGGGCGGGTATGGCTACACCTTC. As protein: CASSLGQGGYGYTF.

The rearrangement joins TRBV24-1 to TRBJ2-3, with D possibly being TRBD1 (6 bases). CDR3 length: 16 residues. V was pared by 4 bases and J by 3 bases, with 16 bases between. Germline-derived CDR1 and CDR2 are KGHDR and SFDVKD. CDR3 amino acids: CATSDPGQPVTDTQYF. CDR3 coding DNA: TGTGCCACCAGTGACCCGGGACAACCGGTGACAGATACGCAGTATTTT.

As for this clone: One end of the junction varies from germline; a read error may be responsible. This chain uses TRBV5-1 with TRBJ2-7; unclear D gene. Germline V gene lookup returns CDR1 SGHRS and CDR2 YFSETQ. The CDR3 spans 14 residues. In DNA, the CDR3 is TGCGCCAGCAGCTTGGATTCGGCAGGCCACCCGCTTGGCTTC. Encoded protein: CASSLDSAGHPLGF.